This TCR beta chain was sequenced in a study of shared clonotypes between healthy human individuals. The CDR3 has 16 amino acids. Trimming at V came to 6 bases and at J to 1 base, leaving 11 bases not matched to a gene. Per the germline V gene, CDR1 is MDHEN and CDR2 is SYDVKM. Profiled with immunoSEQ multiplex PCR; TCRdb holds only in-frame clones, not every one. Here the sample spans 2 million to 2.5 million clones, over 85% being singletons. This TCR was recovered from a man aged 18 to 35 in good health. Some clones in this sample may be carry-over from other donors' samples. Sequences were obtained from naive CD4+ T cells from PBMCs. As for subset: CD45RA+ positively selected. The rearrangement joins TRBV28 to TRBJ2-7, with 8 bases lining up with TRBD2. CDR3 nucleotides: TGTGCCAGCAGCCGAATCAGAACTAGCGGTTCCTACGAGCAGTACTTC. The encoded protein is CASSRIRTSGSYEQYF. The whole variable domain, remainder taken from reference TRBV28 and TRBJ2-7, is DVKVTQSSRYLVKRTGEKVFLECVQDMDHENMFWYRQDPGLGLRLIYFSYDVKMKEKGDIPEGYSVSREKKERFSLILESASTNQTSMYLCASSRIRTSGSYEQYFGPGTRLTVT.